These 12 T cell receptor beta chains came from one sample sequenced in a study of PD-L1 blockade in urothelial cancer. Data came from immunoSEQ multiplex PCR; TCRdb stores just in-frame clones and leaves some out. The repertoire holds tens of thousands of clones, with about 90% as singletons. The sample was PBMCs, taken around atezolizumab (anti-PD-L1) treatment. The receptor source for this set is a man aged 55 to 70 with urothelial cancer.

V is TRBV18 and J is TRBJ1-2; TRBD1 aligns across 7 bases. This CDR3 is built from 13 residues. V was clipped by 3 bases and J by 6 bases; unmatched bases: 4. The germline V gene encodes CDR1 KGHSH and CDR2 LQKENI. The CDR3 here is CASSPTGSDGYTF. CDR3 nucleotide sequence: TGTGCCAGCTCACCGACAGGGTCGGATGGCTACACCTTC.

The count of this clone is one. The chain employs TRBV27 and TRBJ2-7, with a weak D call TRBD1 (6 bases). Trimming removed 6 bases at V and 6 bases at J, with 15 bases between. Germline V CDR1 and CDR2: MNHEY, SMNVEV (reference sequence). This CDR3 spans 13 amino acids. CDR3 sequence reads: CASRGQGYGEQYF. The CDR3 DNA follows: TGTGCCAGCAGGGGGCAGGGGTACGGCGAGCAGTACTTC.

The V and J genes are TRBV27 and TRBJ2-2; 10 bases fit TRBD1. This CDR3 contains 17 residues. CDR1 and CDR2 from the germline V gene are MNHEY and SMNVEV (reference sequence). The V segment lost 5 bases and the J segment 2 bases; nucleotides outside the gene matches: 8. In DNA, the CDR3 is TGTGCCAGCAGTAAGGTGACAGGGGGCACCAACACCGGGGAGCTGTTTTTT. Amino acid sequence: CASSKVTGGTNTGELFF.

This clone was observed once. The gene calls are TRBV7-2 and TRBJ2-1; TRBD1 agrees at 7 bases. V lost 5 bases and J lost 7; bases outside the gene matches: 8. This CDR3 has 14 amino acids. Germline CDR1 is SGHTA and CDR2 is FQGNSA. CDR3 nucleotide sequence: TGTGCCAGCAGCAATAACAGGGGTCGGAATGAGCAGTTCTTC. It translates to CASSNNRGRNEQFF.

The CDR3 sequence is CASSPDTGRDQYF. The CDR3 bases are TGTGCCAGCTCACCAGACACCGGGAGAGACCAGTACTTC. This chain uses TRBV18 with TRBJ2-5; maybe TRBD2 (6 bases). CDR1 and CDR2 (germline): KGHSH, LQKENI. Trimming removed 2 bases at V and 10 bases at J, with 14 bases between. There are 13 residues in the CDR3.

The chain employs TRBV2 and TRBJ2-7, with D possibly TRBD1 on 7 matching bases. Germline CDR1 SNHLY, CDR2 FYNNEI. Trimming stripped 6 bases from V and 4 bases from J, with 13 bases between. The CDR3 is 13 amino acids. CDR3 nucleotide sequence: TGTGCCAGCAGGGAGGGACAGACTTACGAGCAGTACTTC. The encoded protein is CASREGQTYEQYF.

The CDR3 spells CASSLNGGATDTQYF. The CDR3 DNA reads as TGTGCCAGCAGCTTGAACGGGGGGGCTACAGATACGCAGTATTTT. The chain couples TRBV5-5 to TRBJ2-3; TRBD2 aligns across 8 bases. The germline gives CDR1 SGHKS, CDR2 YYEKEE (reference sequence). The CDR3 consists of 15 residues. J lost 3 bases, V lost 1 base, and 4 bases had no gene match. Looking up the rest from reference TRBV5-5 and TRBJ2-3 gives the full variable domain: DAGVTQSPTHLIKTRGQQVTLRCSPISGHKSVSWYQQVLGQGPQFIFQYYEKEERGRGNFPDRFSARQFPNYSSELNVNALLLGDSALYLCASSLNGGATDTQYFGPGTRLTVL.

This clone has just a few counts. The rearrangement links TRBV7-3 to TRBJ2-7; TRBD1 might be the D (6 bases). Germline V lookup: CDR1 SGHTA, CDR2 FQGTGA. The CDR3 consists of 12 residues. V lost 5 bases and J lost 4, with 9 bases in between. CDR3 DNA: TGTGCCAGCAGCCAGGGACATTACGAGCAGTACTTC. Residues: CASSQGHYEQYF. The full variable domain, in which reference TRBV7-3 and TRBJ2-7 provide the parts outside the CDR3, is GAGVSQTPSNKVTEKGKYVELRCDPISGHTALYWYRQSLGQGPEFLIYFQGTGAADDSGLPNDRFFAVRPEGSVSTLKIQRTERGDSAVYLCASSQGHYEQYFGPGTRLTVT.

This sequence joins TRBV7-2 and TRBJ1-3; 10 bases match TRBD1. The CDR3 has 17 residues. Germline-derived CDR1 and CDR2 are SGHTA and FQGNSA. The V segment lost 0 bases and the J segment 7 bases; nucleotides outside the gene matches: 9. Here the CDR3 DNA reads TGTGCCAGCAGCTTAGCCTCGATCCCGGGACAGGGGAACACCATATATTTT. This sequence encodes CASSLASIPGQGNTIYF.

This chain links TRBV5-1 with TRBJ1-1, with 7 nucleotides matching TRBD1. After removal of 2 bases from V and 2 bases from J, the junction contained 6 bases not matched to a gene. The CDR3 runs to 15 residues. The germline V gene encodes CDR1 SGHRS and CDR2 YFSETQ. The CDR3 region has the DNA TGCGCCAGCAGCTTCGGGACAGAGATTAACACTGAAGCTTTCTTT. Protein: CASSFGTEINTEAFF.

The V call is TRBV30, the J call TRBJ2-5, with 9 bases lining up with TRBD2. V was pared by 2 bases and J by 3 bases, with 7 bases of the junction left unmatched. This CDR3 has 15 residues. From germline, CDR1 is GTSNPN and CDR2 SVGIG (reference sequence). DNA of the CDR3: TGTGCCTGGAGTTTCCCGGGACTAGCCAAAGAGACCCAGTACTTC. It encodes CAWSFPGLAKETQYF.

The rearrangement joins TRBV7-4 to TRBJ2-2, with D perhaps matching TRBD2 (5 bases). The V gene lost 5 bases and the J gene lost 7 bases, with 11 bases spanning the gap. CDR1 and CDR2 from the germline V gene are SGHVT and SQSDAQ. This CDR3 contains 13 residues. The CDR3 is CASSPRGIGELFF. CDR3 coding DNA: TGTGCCAGCAGCCCCAGAGGGATCGGGGAGCTGTTTTTT.